This T cell receptor (beta chain) was documented in a study of T cell responses to AZD1222 COVID-19 vaccine. Doses given second, at about 4 or about 12 weeks, were pooled. This clone was recorded once. Its target is unknown. At one of its ends the junction is not consistent with the germline gene, which may arise from a read error. Germline values: CDR1 SGDLS, CDR2 YYNGEE. There are 16 residues in the CDR3. Broader study findings: The sample set comprised mostly white British donors with more females, and clonal diversity was possibly underestimated. Breadth and depth of Spike-specific TCRs rose after two AZD1222 doses.

This table comes from immunoSEQ multiplex PCR, and its TCRdb copy is limited to in-frame clones, with some not included. This table holds roughly 100,000 clones, nearly 90% found once. This receptor was identified in an adult who received the AZD1222 COVID-19 vaccine. The sample here was peripheral blood, taken 28 days after the second AZD1222 dose. The genes are TRBV9 and TRBJ2-5; TRBD2 matches at 9 bases. In DNA, the CDR3 is TGTGCCCGCAGCGGAACGGGGGGGCGGGGGGGAGAGACCCAGTACTTC. Protein: CARSGTGGRGGETQYF.